This T cell receptor (beta chain) was recovered during a study of CD8 T cells in Susac syndrome. Study-level results: A relatively small number of individuals underwent TCR sequencing and HLA analysis.

CD8+ and CD4+ blood T cells underwent TCR beta sequencing. The TEMRA cells underwent FACS enrichment, while the CD8+ and CD4+ T cells underwent negative isolation. About this clonotype itself: Its target is unknown. One junction end does not reproduce the germline sequence, and a read error may be involved.

Reverse transcription of about 0.5 to 1 ug RNA was carried out with random hexamers. With immunoSEQ multiplex PCR, TCR beta CDR3 was amplified across 54 Vbeta and 13 Jbeta. Each CDR3 protein is one row after TCRdb ran MiXCR on the immunoSEQ multiplex PCR reads. The sample holds about 250,000 distinct CDR3 sequences, about 93% seen once. The sequence derives from a human donor with multiple sclerosis. Material: CD4+ T cells from PBMCs.

The CDR3 coding sequence is TGTGCCAGCAGTTTGGACCGAGCGAACACTGAAGCTTTCTTT. It codes for CASSLDRANTEAFF. The chain combines TRBV5-1 with TRBJ1-1; no reliable D call. Per germline, CDR1 SGHRS and CDR2 YFSETQ. The CDR3 length is 14 residues.